This entry lists 5 T cell receptor beta chains sequenced from one sample in a study of CD8 T cells in ankylosing spondylitis. TCRdb ran MiXCR on the 5' RACE reads and lists one entry per CDR3 protein. The data show 250,000 to 400,000 distinct CDR3 sequences, with more than 9% seen just once and 9.1% held by the top ten. The sample taken for sequencing was blood, either unsorted or a sorted T cell fraction (not recorded which). These receptors all come from a female donor with ankylosing spondylitis or in good health (not recorded which).

This clonotype has ten or more counts. This chain uses TRBV12-3 or TRBV12-4 with TRBJ2-5; D remains ambiguous. This CDR3 contains 16 residues. Trimming removed 1 base from V and 3 bases from J, with 15 bases in between. The CDR3 DNA is TGTGCCAGCAGTTTAGGACGCTTTGGTCGGAAAGAGACCCAGTACTTC. Translation gives CASSLGRFGRKETQYF.

The V call is TRBV6-1, the J call TRBJ2-1, with D possibly TRBD1 on 6 matching bases. CDR1 MNHNS and CDR2 SASEGT come from the germline V gene. Trimming took 6 bases from V and 15 from J, leaving 18 bases between them. This CDR3 has 12 amino acids. DNA of the CDR3: TGTGCCAGCAGACCCCCGGTACAGGGCCCGTTCTTC. The encoded protein is CASRPPVQGPFF.

This clonotype has a count of ten or more. This CDR3 is CASSPQVGHPKRADTQYF. CDR3 sequence (DNA): TGTGCCAGCAGCCCCCAGGTTGGACACCCCAAGCGGGCAGATACGCAGTATTTT. The chain carries TRBV7-8 and TRBJ2-3; tentatively, D is TRBD2 (6 bases). This CDR3 is built from 18 residues. CDR1 and CDR2 (germline): SGHVS, FQNEAQ. The V end lost 5 bases, the J end lost 4 bases, and 25 bases lay between the germline ends.

Many counts were recorded for this clonotype. The CDR3 protein is CAISRGVDAGTDTQYF. CDR3 bases: TGTGCCATCAGTAGGGGTGTGGACGCAGGCACAGATACGCAGTATTTT. The rearrangement uses TRBV10-3 and TRBJ2-3, with a weak D call TRBD1 (5 bases). Germline V CDR1 and CDR2: ENHRY, SYGVKD. This CDR3 contains 16 residues. V lost 5 bases to trimming and J lost 1 base, with 16 bases between them.

This clonotype was seen repeatedly, ten times or more. The chain employs TRBV20-1 and TRBJ1-5; D gene uncertain. The CDR3 extends over 16 amino acids. Trimming left V 6 bases short and J 4 bases short, with 22 bases between. In germline, CDR1 is DFQATT, CDR2 SNEGSKA (reference sequence). The CDR3 sequence is CSATTPGPSWNQPQHF. In DNA, the CDR3 is TGCAGTGCAACGACCCCCGGACCCTCCTGGAATCAGCCCCAGCATTTT.